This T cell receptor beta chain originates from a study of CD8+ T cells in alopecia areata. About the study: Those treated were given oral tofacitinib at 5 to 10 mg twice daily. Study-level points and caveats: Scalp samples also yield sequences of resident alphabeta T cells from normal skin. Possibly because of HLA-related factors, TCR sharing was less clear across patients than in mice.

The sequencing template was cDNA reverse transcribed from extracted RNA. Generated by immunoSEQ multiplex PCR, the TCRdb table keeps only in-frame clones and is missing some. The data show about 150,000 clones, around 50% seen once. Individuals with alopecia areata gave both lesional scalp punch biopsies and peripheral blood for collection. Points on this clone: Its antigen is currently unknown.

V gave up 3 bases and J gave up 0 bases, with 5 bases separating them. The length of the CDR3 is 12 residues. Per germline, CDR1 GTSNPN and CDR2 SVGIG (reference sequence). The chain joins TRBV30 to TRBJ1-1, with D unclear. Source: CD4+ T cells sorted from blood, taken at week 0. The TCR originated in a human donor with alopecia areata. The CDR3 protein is CAWRGLNTEAFF. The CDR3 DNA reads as TGTGCCTGGAGAGGCTTGAACACTGAAGCTTTCTTT.